A single sample is the source of the 18 T cell receptor beta chains below, sequenced in a study of blood T cells in healthy people across ages. Through a sample-barcoded 5' primer and a J-beta primer mix, a second PCR was run for roughly 7 to 11 cycles. Each CDR3 protein is one row after TCRdb ran MiXCR on the 5' RACE reads. The sample lists hundreds of thousands of distinct CDR3 sequences; more than 40% were seen once. Sequencing was performed on blood. The receptors shown here come from a woman aged 60-75 years in good health.

This clonotype showed up many times. The chain joins TRBV10-3 to TRBJ2-6; D unresolved. CDR3 length: 13 residues. The V gene lost 6 bases and the J gene lost 0 bases, with 3 bases spanning the gap. Germline V gives CDR1 ENHRY, CDR2 SYGVKD. CDR3 coding DNA: TGTGCCATCAGAAGCTCTGGGGCCAACGTCCTGACTTTC. This encodes CAIRSSGANVLTF.

This chain joins TRBV2 and TRBJ1-4, with TRBD1 as a possible D gene (5 bases). The germline V gene has CDR1 SNHLY and CDR2 FYNNEI. Deletions cut 9 bases from V and 7 bases from J, with 9 bases between. The CDR3 loop spans 11 amino acids. CDR3 DNA sequence: TGTGCCAGTGGGGGATTTGAAAAACTGTTTTTT. This gives the protein CASGGFEKLFF. Using reference TRBV2 and TRBJ1-4 for the parts outside the CDR3, the full variable domain is EPEVTQTPSHQVTQMGQEVILRCVPISNHLYFYWYRQILGQKVEFLVSFYNNEISEKSEIFDDQFSVERPDGSNFTLKIRSTKLEDSAMYFCASGGFEKLFFGSGTQLSVL.

V and J are TRBV6-6 and TRBJ2-2; 12 nucleotides agree with TRBD2. The CDR3 contains 16 residues. CDR1 and CDR2 (germline): MNHNY, SVGAGI (reference sequence). V lost 5 bases to trimming and J lost 5 bases; unmatched junction nucleotides: 6. In nucleotides, the CDR3 is TGTGCCAGCAGTACGACTACTAGCGGGGGGACCGGGGAGCTGTTTTTT. It codes for CASSTTTSGGTGELFF.

V is TRBV4-3 and J is TRBJ2-5, with a weak D call TRBD1 (7 bases). Germline V lookup: CDR1 LGHNA, CDR2 YSLEER. Trimming removed 3 bases from V and 0 bases from J, with 14 bases in between. The CDR3 is made up of 16 amino acids. The CDR3 DNA is TGCGCCAGCAGCCAGGTCAGGGGGGCTCACCAAGAGACCCAGTACTTC. Translation gives CASSQVRGAHQETQYF.

This chain links TRBV28 with TRBJ2-1; D assignment may be TRBD1 or TRBD2 (7 bases each). The CDR3 is 16 amino acids. The germline V and J ends were trimmed by 7 bases and 1 base, with 17 bases remaining between them. Germline CDR1 and CDR2: MDHEN and SYDVKM. The CDR3 sequence: CASTTQGGLSYNEQFF. CDR3 sequence (DNA): TGTGCCAGCACCACCCAGGGGGGGCTGTCCTACAATGAGCAGTTCTTC.

This clonotype was counted only a few times. The chain recombines TRBV4-2 with TRBJ2-7; a weak D match, TRBD2 (5 bases). The V and J ends lost 2 bases and 0 bases respectively, with 8 bases between them. Germline V CDR1 and CDR2: LGHNA, YNFKEQ. The CDR3 loop spans 14 amino acids. Here the CDR3 DNA reads TGTGCCAGCAGCCAAATGGACTCCTCCTACGAGCAGTACTTC. Protein: CASSQMDSSYEQYF.

The chain couples TRBV2 to TRBJ2-5; TRBD1 matches at 8 bases. Germline CDR1 reads SNHLY; CDR2 reads FYNNEI. The V segment lost 7 bases and the J segment 5 bases; nucleotides outside the gene matches: 15. This CDR3 has 16 amino acids. The CDR3, as DNA: TGTGCCAGCAAACGGGGTGACAGGGGATTAATGGAGACCCAGTACTTC. It codes for CASKRGDRGLMETQYF.

The chain employs TRBV18 and TRBJ2-1, with 15 bases identical to TRBD2. This CDR3 comprises 18 residues. J gave up 7 bases and V 2 bases, and 9 bases lay outside the gene matches. Germline assignment: CDR1 KGHSH and CDR2 LQKENI. The CDR3 sequence is CASSPMGAGTSGRNEQFF. Here the CDR3 DNA reads TGTGCCAGCTCACCAATGGGGGCCGGGACTAGCGGGAGGAATGAGCAGTTCTTC.

The gene calls are TRBV6-6 and TRBJ1-2; 7 positions match TRBD1. The CDR3 sequence is 13 residues long. Germline V gene lookup returns CDR1 MNHNY and CDR2 SVGAGI (reference sequence). Trimming removed 6 bases from V and 7 bases from J; junction bases left unmatched: 8. The CDR3 is CASSSQGPGGYTF. The DNA of the CDR3 is TGTGCCAGCAGCTCACAGGGGCCGGGTGGCTACACCTTC.

With regard to this clonotype: At one of its ends the junction is not consistent with the germline gene, which may arise from a read error. The rearrangement links TRBV3-1 to TRBJ2-1; D possibly matches TRBD1 or TRBD2 (5 bases each). The CDR3 has 13 amino acids. Germline V gene sequence: CDR1 LGHDT, CDR2 YNNKEL (reference sequence). CDR3 protein: CASSPELGDEQLF. The DNA for the CDR3 is TGTGCCAGCAGTCCCGAACTGGGGGATGAGCAGTTATTC.

The rearrangement joins TRBV29-1 to TRBJ1-1; a weak D match, TRBD1 (5 bases). The CDR3 length is 11 residues. V was clipped by 5 bases and J by 11 bases, with 15 bases between them. In germline, CDR1 is SQVTM, CDR2 ANQGSEA. DNA of the CDR3: TGCAGCGTTCGACGGGGCAATACGGCTTTCTTT. This encodes CSVRRGNTAFF.

There are many counts of this clonotype. V usage is TRBV7-9 and J usage is TRBJ2-2; tentatively, D is TRBD1 (5 bases). This CDR3 comprises 15 residues. The ends were cut back, 5 bases at V and 0 bases at J, with 10 bases in the middle. CDR1 is SEHNR and CDR2 is FQNEAQ in the germline V gene (reference sequence). DNA of the CDR3: TGTGCCAGCAGCGGAAAAGGGGCGAACACCGGGGAGCTGTTTTTT. This encodes CASSGKGANTGELFF.

The chain couples TRBV20-1 to TRBJ2-1; D perhaps matches TRBD2 (6 bases). Looked up from germline, CDR1 is DFQATT and CDR2 is SNEGSKA (reference sequence). The CDR3 spans 15 residues. Trimming removed 3 bases from V and 4 bases from J, with 16 bases in between. The CDR3 region has the DNA TGCAGTGCTAGGGATGGACTGCGGGGATACAATGAGCAGTTCTTC. This sequence encodes CSARDGLRGYNEQFF.

The genes are TRBV25-1 and TRBJ2-1; D perhaps matches TRBD2 (5 bases). CDR3 length: 12 amino acids. Germline loops: CDR1 MGHDK, CDR2 SYGVNS. With 4 bases removed from V and 8 bases from J, the gap between germline ends came to 9 bases. CDR3 in amino acids: CASSGGLYEQFF. DNA of the CDR3: TGTGCCAGCAGTGGAGGGCTGTATGAGCAGTTCTTC.

The chain joins TRBV20-1 to TRBJ1-2; D is perhaps TRBD1 (5 bases). This CDR3 is 14 amino acids long. Germline V gene lookup returns CDR1 DFQATT and CDR2 SNEGSKA (reference sequence). Trimming removed 4 bases from V and 0 bases from J, with 12 bases in between. CDR3 nucleotide sequence: TGCAGTGCTACCCCAAGGGGTTCTAACTATGGCTACACCTTC. It specifies CSATPRGSNYGYTF.

The chain has TRBV9 and TRBJ1-2, with 11 bases fitting TRBD1. The length of the CDR3 is 16 residues. J lost 3 bases, V lost 4 bases, and 8 bases had no gene match. Germline CDR1 is SGDLS and CDR2 is YYNGEE. CDR3 loop: CASSINRDRGYYGYTF. The CDR3 nucleotides read TGTGCCAGCAGCATTAACCGGGACAGGGGGTACTATGGCTACACCTTC.

V and J are TRBV7-2 and TRBJ2-1, with D unclear. The ends were cut back, 0 bases at V and 13 bases at J, with 13 bases in the middle. Germline V gene sequence: CDR1 SGHTA, CDR2 FQGNSA. This CDR3 has 13 residues. This CDR3 reads CASSLAETGSQFF. The CDR3 DNA reads TGTGCCAGCAGCTTAGCGGAGACTGGCTCCCAGTTCTTC.

This clonotype appeared once. The chain links TRBV6-5 to TRBJ2-3; D call uncertain. Germline lookup yields CDR1 MNHEY and CDR2 SVGAGI. Trimming cost V 3 bases and J 6 bases, with 10 bases left between them. The CDR3 consists of 13 residues. This CDR3 reads CASSYSELDTQYF. The CDR3 nucleotides are TGTGCCAGCAGTTATTCCGAGCTCGATACGCAGTATTTT.